The next 27 T cell receptor beta chains were all read from a single sample in a study of blood T cell repertoires in COVID-19. Measured with immunoSEQ multiplex PCR; TCRdb has only the in-frame clones, and not every one. Altogether hundreds of thousands of clones are present, around 89% being singletons, with the ten largest covering roughly 4%. The sequencing sample was made of peripheral blood. Every receptor here comes from a woman in her 30s with acute or convalescent COVID-19.

This sequence joins TRBV19 and TRBJ1-2, with TRBD1 matching over 8 bases. V lost 4 bases to trimming and J lost 3 bases; unmatched junction nucleotides: 4. This CDR3 spans 14 amino acids. Germline CDR1 is LNHDA and CDR2 is SQIVND (reference sequence). In DNA, the CDR3 is TGTGCCAGTAGTAGTCCGGGACAGGACTATGGCTACACCTTC. It encodes CASSSPGQDYGYTF.

The chain employs TRBV2 and TRBJ1-2, with D possibly matching TRBD1 (5 bases). The germline V gene has CDR1 SNHLY and CDR2 FYNNEI. Trimming left V 11 bases short and J 0 bases short, with 10 bases between. This CDR3 is built from 12 residues. CDR3 region: CAGGIPNYGYTF. For the CDR3, the DNA is TGTGCCGGGGGGATTCCTAACTATGGCTACACCTTC.

The chain recombines TRBV6-2 or TRBV6-3 with TRBJ2-3; 9 nucleotides line up with TRBD1. The CDR3 covers 18 residues. Unmatched junction bases numbered 8, after V lost 0 bases and J lost 1 base. CDR1 is MNHEY and CDR2 is SVGEGT in the germline V gene. The CDR3 here is CASSYSVLWDRGTDTQYF. The CDR3 coding sequence is TGTGCCAGCAGTTACTCGGTCTTATGGGACAGGGGCACAGATACGCAGTATTTT.

The chain combines TRBV18 with TRBJ2-1; 9 bases fit TRBD1. Trimming removed 3 bases from V and 2 bases from J; junction bases left unmatched: 8. Germline lookup yields CDR1 KGHSH and CDR2 LQKENI. The CDR3 consists of 17 residues. The CDR3 DNA reads TGTGCCAGCTCACCCGGACAGGGGACCCCGGCCTACAATGAGCAGTTCTTC. This gives the protein CASSPGQGTPAYNEQFF.

This clone was detected only once. This chain connects TRBV30 to TRBJ2-3; 7 nucleotides align to TRBD1. From germline, CDR1 is GTSNPN and CDR2 SVGIG (reference sequence). This CDR3 spans 15 amino acids. V was pared by 2 bases and J by 1 base, with 6 bases of the junction left unmatched. CDR3 region: CAWSKQGSGTDTQYF. DNA of the CDR3: TGTGCCTGGAGTAAACAGGGGTCGGGCACAGATACGCAGTATTTT.

This chain connects TRBV5-1 to TRBJ1-2; the D is unclear. This CDR3 contains 14 residues. V was shortened by 2 bases and J by 1 base, with 9 bases between the two germline ends. Germline CDR1 and CDR2: SGHRS and YFSETQ. CDR3 DNA: TGCGCCAGCAGCTTAGATAGCTATAACTATGGCTACACCTTC. Its protein product is CASSLDSYNYGYTF.

V is TRBV27 and J is TRBJ2-1; the match to TRBD2 covers 16 bases. CDR1 is MNHEY and CDR2 is SMNVEV in the germline V gene (reference sequence). The CDR3 extends over 20 amino acids. V was clipped by 5 bases and J by 0 bases; unmatched bases: 10. The DNA for the CDR3 is TGTGCCAGCAGTCAACCGGGACTAGCGGGGGGGTTATTCTCCTACAATGAGCAGTTCTTC. Protein sequence: CASSQPGLAGGLFSYNEQFF.

The gene calls are TRBV6-5 and TRBJ2-7; 7 nucleotides match TRBD1. The CDR3 sequence is 14 residues long. V lost 7 bases to trimming and J lost 1 base; unmatched junction nucleotides: 7. CDR1 and CDR2 (germline): MNHEY, SVGAGI. Here the CDR3 reads CASNVGTVSYEQYF. CDR3 coding DNA: TGTGCCAGCAACGTCGGGACAGTGTCCTACGAGCAGTACTTC.

The gene calls are TRBV5-4 and TRBJ2-1; a possible D gene is TRBD2 (6 bases). The CDR3 consists of 17 residues. Germline loops: CDR1 SGHNT, CDR2 YYREEE (reference sequence). V was cut by 4 bases and J by 0 bases, with 17 bases left in between. The chain's CDR3 is CASSPSLVADSYNEQFF. The CDR3 coding sequence is TGTGCCAGCAGCCCCAGTCTAGTAGCGGACTCCTACAATGAGCAGTTCTTC.

This clone appeared many times. The CDR3 sequence: CAWSVGQGSGELFF. The CDR3 coding sequence is TGTGCCTGGAGTGTGGGACAGGGGTCCGGGGAGCTGTTTTTT. The chain has TRBV30 and TRBJ2-2; 10 bases map to TRBD1. The CDR3 runs to 14 residues. Germline V gene data show CDR1 as GTSNPN and CDR2 as SVGIG (reference sequence). With 0 bases clipped from V and 6 bases from J, the junction kept 1 base outside the gene matches.

This sequence joins TRBV5-4 and TRBJ2-1; the match to TRBD2 covers 9 bases. The J segment lost 5 bases and the V segment lost 1 base, leaving 4 bases of the junction unmatched. Germline assignment: CDR1 SGHNT and CDR2 YYREEE (reference sequence). This CDR3 region has 15 residues. The CDR3 sequence: CASSLRLAGNNEQFF. In DNA, the CDR3 is TGTGCCAGCAGCTTGAGGCTAGCGGGGAACAATGAGCAGTTCTTC.

This chain uses TRBV4-1 with TRBJ2-7; D unclear. CDR1 is MGHRA and CDR2 is YSYEKL in the germline V gene. The V gene lost 0 bases and the J gene lost 3 bases, with 12 bases spanning the gap. The CDR3 sequence is 15 residues long. The CDR3 reads CASSQDSQEFYEQYF. The CDR3 DNA follows: TGCGCCAGCAGCCAAGATTCGCAGGAATTCTACGAGCAGTACTTC.

This chain connects TRBV11-2 to TRBJ1-1, with a weak D call TRBD1 (5 bases). Trimming removed 4 bases at V and 8 bases at J, with 14 bases between. The germline gives CDR1 SGHAT, CDR2 FQNNGV. The CDR3 sequence is 13 residues long. The CDR3 is CASSYRIGEEAFF. DNA of the CDR3: TGTGCCAGCAGCTACAGGATAGGGGAAGAAGCTTTCTTT.

This rearrangement joins TRBV29-1 to TRBJ1-3; D might be TRBD1 (6 bases). The CDR3 extends over 16 amino acids. Germline lookup yields CDR1 SQVTM and CDR2 ANQGSEA. V was clipped by 5 bases and J by 2 bases, with 19 bases between them. DNA of the CDR3: TGCAGCGTTCGGCTACCGTTACAGGGACCTGGAAACACCATATATTTT. Translated, it gives CSVRLPLQGPGNTIYF.

The V gene is TRBV7-9, the J gene TRBJ1-1; TRBD1 is a possible D gene (5 bases). V lost 1 base to trimming and J lost 4 bases, with 19 bases between them. The CDR3 runs to 17 residues. Per germline, CDR1 SEHNR and CDR2 FQNEAQ (reference sequence). Here the CDR3 reads CASSLVQAGTGGTEAFF. The CDR3, as DNA: TGTGCCAGCAGCTTAGTCCAAGCGGGGACGGGAGGCACTGAAGCTTTCTTT.

The V call is TRBV10-3, the J call TRBJ1-2; TRBD1 matches 7 bases. This CDR3 has 14 residues. Germline loops: CDR1 ENHRY, CDR2 SYGVKD. The ends lost 8 bases at V and 4 bases at J; junction bases unmatched: 10. CDR3 coding DNA: TGTGCCATCCAAAGGACAGGCTTAGGCTATGGCTACACCTTC. Residues: CAIQRTGLGYGYTF.

DNA for the CDR3: TGTGCCAGCAGTTACTACAGGGGGCGCAACACTGAAGCTTTCTTT. Encoded protein: CASSYYRGRNTEAFF. This sequence joins TRBV28 and TRBJ1-1; 9 bases agree with TRBD1. Germline V gene lookup returns CDR1 MDHEN and CDR2 SYDVKM. This CDR3 region has 15 residues. With V trimmed by 4 bases and J by 2 bases, 5 bases remained unmatched.

The chain employs TRBV5-6 and TRBJ1-5; no clear D. The CDR3 runs 14 residues. The germline CDR1 and CDR2 sequences are SGHDT and YYEEEE. Trimming left V 2 bases short and J 6 bases short, with 12 bases between. CDR3 in DNA: TGTGCCAGCAGCTTATCCGGGTTTGGTCAGCCCCAGCATTTT. Amino acids: CASSLSGFGQPQHF. The whole variable domain, remainder taken from reference TRBV5-6 and TRBJ1-5, is DAGVTQSPTHLIKTRGQQVTLRCSPKSGHDTVSWYQQALGQGPQFIFQYYEEEERQRGNFPDRFSGHQFPNYSSELNVNALLLGDSALYLCASSLSGFGQPQHFGDGTRLSIL.

This clone was recorded only once. The CDR3 loop reads CASSPTTGGRETQYF. The CDR3 coding sequence is TGCGCCAGCAGCCCAACTACAGGGGGCCGAGAGACCCAGTACTTC. The chain links TRBV5-1 to TRBJ2-5, with TRBD1 identical over 9 bases. Germline-derived CDR1 and CDR2 are SGHRS and YFSETQ. With V trimmed by 4 bases and J by 4 bases, 8 bases remained unmatched. The CDR3 totals 15 residues.

The genes are TRBV28 and TRBJ1-5; D perhaps matches TRBD1 (5 bases). In germline, CDR1 is MDHEN, CDR2 SYDVKM. Trimming removed 2 bases at V and 1 base at J, with 12 bases between. CDR3 length equals 16 residues. CDR3 residues: CASSLAQGKSNQPQHF. CDR3 bases: TGTGCCAGCAGTTTAGCCCAGGGTAAGAGCAATCAGCCCCAGCATTTT. Full variable domain (rest looked up from reference TRBV28 and TRBJ1-5): DVKVTQSSRYLVKRTGEKVFLECVQDMDHENMFWYRQDPGLGLRLIYFSYDVKMKEKGDIPEGYSVSREKKERFSLILESASTNQTSMYLCASSLAQGKSNQPQHFGDGTRLSIL.

The chain employs TRBV5-1 and TRBJ2-1, with TRBD2 identical over 8 bases. Germline V lookup: CDR1 SGHRS, CDR2 YFSETQ. The CDR3 is made up of 15 amino acids. V trimming: 3 bases; J trimming: 0 bases; junction bases outside the gene matches: 2. The CDR3 DNA reads as TGCGCCAGCAGCTCGAGCGGGGGCTCCTACAATGAGCAGTTCTTC. Its translation: CASSSSGGSYNEQFF. The full variable domain, with the rest looked up from reference TRBV5-1 and TRBJ2-1, is KAGVTQTPRYLIKTRGQQVTLSCSPISGHRSVSWYQQTPGQGLQFLFEYFSETQRNKGNFPGRFSGRQFSNSRSEMNVSTLELGDSALYLCASSSSGGSYNEQFFGPGTRLTVL.

The J gene is TRBJ2-7, the V gene TRBV11-2; 7 nucleotides agree with TRBD2. This CDR3 comprises 17 residues. J gave up 0 bases and V 3 bases, and 11 bases lay outside the gene matches. CDR1 is SGHAT, CDR2 FQNNGV, per germline. CDR3 residues: CASSFDPSGEPSYEQYF. Written as DNA, the CDR3 is TGTGCCAGCAGCTTCGACCCAAGCGGGGAACCCTCCTACGAGCAGTACTTC.

This clone came up once. The chain recombines TRBV28 with TRBJ2-7; D is possibly TRBD1 (5 bases). There are 12 residues in the CDR3. V was clipped by 7 bases and J by 5 bases, with 12 bases between them. Per germline, CDR1 MDHEN and CDR2 SYDVKM. CDR3 nucleotide sequence: TGTGCCAGCACGGCAGGGATCGACGAGCAGTACTTC. Encoded protein: CASTAGIDEQYF.

The rearrangement joins TRBV6-1 to TRBJ1-2; weak D call: TRBD1 (6 bases). Deletions cut 2 bases from V and 3 bases from J, with 13 bases between. Germline V gene sequence: CDR1 MNHNS, CDR2 SASEGT. This CDR3 has 15 residues. The CDR3 DNA follows: TGTGCCAGCAGTGAAAAGGCACAGGGTTACTATGGCTACACCTTC. Amino acids: CASSEKAQGYYGYTF.

This clone has a handful of counts. The chain couples TRBV3-1 (or the pseudogene TRBV3-2) to TRBJ2-3; a weak D match, TRBD1 (6 bases). The CDR3 has 15 residues. Trimming stripped 2 bases from V and 0 bases from J, with 9 bases between. CDR1 and CDR2 (germline): LGHDT, YNNKEL (reference sequence). CDR3 nucleotides: TGTGCCAGCAGCCAAAAACAGGGAAGCACAGATACGCAGTATTTT. This translates into CASSQKQGSTDTQYF.

The gene calls are TRBV18 and TRBJ2-7; D is possibly TRBD1 (5 bases). Deletions cut 3 bases from V and 3 bases from J, with 9 bases between. Germline V gene sequence: CDR1 KGHSH, CDR2 LQKENI. The CDR3 covers 13 residues. The CDR3 sequence is CASSPTRGYEQYF. DNA for the CDR3: TGTGCCAGCTCACCTACAAGGGGCTACGAGCAGTACTTC.

The genes are TRBV7-9 and TRBJ2-1; TRBD1 is a possible D gene (6 bases). Germline CDR1 SEHNR, CDR2 FQNEAQ (reference sequence). The CDR3 is 14 amino acids. Trimming left V 7 bases short and J 6 bases short, with 16 bases between. The DNA of the CDR3 is TGTGCCAGCATAAAGGCGCAGGGGTTCAATGAGCAGTTCTTC. Its protein product is CASIKAQGFNEQFF.